These 2 T cell receptor beta chains came from one sample sequenced in a study of shared clonotypes between healthy human individuals. Produced via immunoSEQ multiplex PCR; TCRdb's table is partial and in-frame only. The repertoire holds approximately 350,000 clones, 96% seen once, with around 0.29% in the top ten. Sequencing used memory CD8+ T cells sorted from blood. Subset: CD45RO+ cells pooled with CCR7-negative TemRA cells. The origin of the receptors is a man aged 25-45 years in good health.

V is TRBV30 and J is TRBJ1-5; a weak D match, TRBD1 (5 bases). CDR1 GTSNPN and CDR2 SVGIG come from the germline V gene (reference sequence). This CDR3 spans 12 amino acids. Trimming cost V 5 bases and J 7 bases, with 12 bases left between them. This chain's CDR3 is CAWDGWGQPQHF. CDR3 sequence (DNA): TGTGCCTGGGACGGATGGGGCCAGCCCCAGCATTTT. Full variable domain (outside the CDR3, taken from reference TRBV30 and TRBJ1-5): SQTIHQWPATLVQPVGSPLSLECTVEGTSNPNLYWYRQAAGRGLQLLFYSVGIGQISSEVPQNLSASRPQDRQFILSSKKLLLSDSGFYLCAWDGWGQPQHFGDGTRLSIL.

This chain joins TRBV5-1 and TRBJ2-7; weak D call: TRBD2 (6 bases). The germline V gene encodes CDR1 SGHRS and CDR2 YFSETQ. V lost 6 bases to trimming and J lost 3 bases, with 13 bases between them. This CDR3 comprises 13 residues. The chain's CDR3 is CASIRELSYEQYF. The CDR3 DNA follows: TGCGCCAGCATCCGGGAGCTAAGCTACGAGCAGTACTTC.